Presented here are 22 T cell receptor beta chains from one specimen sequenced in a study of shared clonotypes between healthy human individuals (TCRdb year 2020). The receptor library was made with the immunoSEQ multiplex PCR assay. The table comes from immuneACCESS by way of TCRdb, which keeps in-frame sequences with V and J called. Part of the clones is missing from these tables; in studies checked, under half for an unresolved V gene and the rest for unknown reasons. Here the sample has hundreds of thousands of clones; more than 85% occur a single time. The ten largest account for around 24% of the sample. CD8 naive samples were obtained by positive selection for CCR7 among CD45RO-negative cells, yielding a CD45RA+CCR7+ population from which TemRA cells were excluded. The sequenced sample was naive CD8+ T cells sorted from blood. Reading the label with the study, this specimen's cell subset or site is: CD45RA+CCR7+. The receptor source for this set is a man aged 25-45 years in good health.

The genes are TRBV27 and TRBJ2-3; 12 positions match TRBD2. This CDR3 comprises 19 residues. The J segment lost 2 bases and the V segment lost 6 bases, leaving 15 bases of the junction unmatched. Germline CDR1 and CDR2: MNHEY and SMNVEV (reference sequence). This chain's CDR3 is CASRVLGIGLAGTTDTQYF. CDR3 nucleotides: TGTGCCAGCAGAGTTTTAGGGATAGGACTAGCGGGAACCACAGATACGCAGTATTTT.

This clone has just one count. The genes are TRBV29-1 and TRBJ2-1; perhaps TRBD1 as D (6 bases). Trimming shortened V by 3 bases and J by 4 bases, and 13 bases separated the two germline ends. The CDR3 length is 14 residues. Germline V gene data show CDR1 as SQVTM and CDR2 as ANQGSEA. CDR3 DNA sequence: TGCAGCGTTGAGAACTCGGACAGATACAATGAGCAGTTCTTC. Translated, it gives CSVENSDRYNEQFF.

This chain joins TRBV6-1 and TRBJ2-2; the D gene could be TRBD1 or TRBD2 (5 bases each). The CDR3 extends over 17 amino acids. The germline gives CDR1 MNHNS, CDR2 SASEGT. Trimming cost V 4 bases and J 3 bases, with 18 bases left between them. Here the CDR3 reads CASSAWDRRSYTGELFF. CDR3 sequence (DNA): TGTGCCAGCAGTGCCTGGGACCGACGAAGCTACACCGGGGAGCTGTTTTTT.

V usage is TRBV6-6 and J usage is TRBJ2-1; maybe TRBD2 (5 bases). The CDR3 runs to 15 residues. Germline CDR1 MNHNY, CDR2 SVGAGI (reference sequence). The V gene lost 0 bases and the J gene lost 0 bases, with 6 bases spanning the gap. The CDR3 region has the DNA TGTGCCAGCAGTTACTCAGCGGCCTCCTACAATGAGCAGTTCTTC. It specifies CASSYSAASYNEQFF.

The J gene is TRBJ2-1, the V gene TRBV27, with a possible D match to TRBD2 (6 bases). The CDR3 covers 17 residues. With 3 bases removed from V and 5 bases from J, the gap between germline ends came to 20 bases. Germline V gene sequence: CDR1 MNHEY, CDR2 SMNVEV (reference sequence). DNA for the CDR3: TGTGCCAGCAGTTTCCTAGGGGTCGGGCTAGCGAACAATGAGCAGTTCTTC. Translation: CASSFLGVGLANNEQFF.

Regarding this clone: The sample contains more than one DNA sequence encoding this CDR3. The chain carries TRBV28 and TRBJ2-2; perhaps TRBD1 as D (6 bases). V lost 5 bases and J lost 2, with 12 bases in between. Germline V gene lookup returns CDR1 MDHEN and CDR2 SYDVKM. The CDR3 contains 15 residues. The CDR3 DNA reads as TGTGCCAGCAGTACCTCCGGGACAAACACCGGGGAGCTGTTTTTT. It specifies CASSTSGTNTGELFF.

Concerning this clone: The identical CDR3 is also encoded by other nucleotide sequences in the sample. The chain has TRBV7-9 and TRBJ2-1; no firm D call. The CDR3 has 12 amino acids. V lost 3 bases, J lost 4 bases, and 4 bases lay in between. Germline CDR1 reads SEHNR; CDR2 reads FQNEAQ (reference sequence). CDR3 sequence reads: CASSFGYNEQFF. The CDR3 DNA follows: TGTGCCAGCAGCTTTGGGTACAATGAGCAGTTCTTC.

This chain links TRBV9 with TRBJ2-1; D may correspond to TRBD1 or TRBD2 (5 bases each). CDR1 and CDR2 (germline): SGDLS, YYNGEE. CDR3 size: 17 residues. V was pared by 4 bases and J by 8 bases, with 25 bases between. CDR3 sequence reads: CASSSYPRDQPGDEQFF. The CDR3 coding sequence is TGTGCCAGCAGCTCATACCCCCGGGACCAGCCGGGCGATGAGCAGTTCTTC.

CDR3 sequence: CASSAGPTGTRYNEQFF. In nucleotides, the CDR3 is TGTGCCAGCAGTGCCGGTCCGACAGGGACTAGATACAATGAGCAGTTCTTC. J is TRBJ2-1 and V is TRBV27, with D tentatively TRBD2 (8 bases). Per germline, CDR1 MNHEY and CDR2 SMNVEV (reference sequence). The germline V and J ends were trimmed by 5 bases and 4 bases, with 21 bases remaining between them. This CDR3 region has 17 residues.

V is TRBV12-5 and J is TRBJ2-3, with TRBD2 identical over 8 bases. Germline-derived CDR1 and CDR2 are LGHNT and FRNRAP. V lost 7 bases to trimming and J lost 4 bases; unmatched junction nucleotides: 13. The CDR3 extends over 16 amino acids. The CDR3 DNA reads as TGTGCTAGTGCCTCGGGACTAGAATTTCATGCAGATACGCAGTATTTT. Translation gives CASASGLEFHADTQYF. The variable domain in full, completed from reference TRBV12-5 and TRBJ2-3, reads DARVTQTPRHKVTEMGQEVTMRCQPILGHNTVFWYRQTMMQGLELLAYFRNRAPLDDSGMPKDRFSAEMPDATLATLKIQPSEPRDSAVYFCASASGLEFHADTQYFGPGTRLTVL.

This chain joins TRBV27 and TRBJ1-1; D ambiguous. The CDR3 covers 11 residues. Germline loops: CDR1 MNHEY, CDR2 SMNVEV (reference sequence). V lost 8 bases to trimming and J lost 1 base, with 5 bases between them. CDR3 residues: CASAGNTEAFF. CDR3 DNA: TGTGCCAGCGCCGGGAACACTGAAGCTTTCTTT.

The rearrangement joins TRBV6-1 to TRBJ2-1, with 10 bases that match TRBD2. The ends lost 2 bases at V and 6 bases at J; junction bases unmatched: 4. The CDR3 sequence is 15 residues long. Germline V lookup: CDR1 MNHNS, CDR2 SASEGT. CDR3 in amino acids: CASSEKASGSNEQFF. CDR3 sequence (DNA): TGTGCCAGCAGTGAAAAGGCTAGCGGGAGCAATGAGCAGTTCTTC.

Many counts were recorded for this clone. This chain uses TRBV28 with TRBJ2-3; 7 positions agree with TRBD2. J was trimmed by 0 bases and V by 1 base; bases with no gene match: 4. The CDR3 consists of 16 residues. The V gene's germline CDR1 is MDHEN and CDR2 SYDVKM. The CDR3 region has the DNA TGTGCCAGCAGTTTATTGCCTAGCGGAAGCACAGATACGCAGTATTTT. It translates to CASSLLPSGSTDTQYF. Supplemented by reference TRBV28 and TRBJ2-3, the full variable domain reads DVKVTQSSRYLVKRTGEKVFLECVQDMDHENMFWYRQDPGLGLRLIYFSYDVKMKEKGDIPEGYSVSREKKERFSLILESASTNQTSMYLCASSLLPSGSTDTQYFGPGTRLTVL.

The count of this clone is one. The CDR3 loop is CASSLSPLGEQYF. CDR3 DNA: TGTGCCAGCAGTTTATCCCCCCTGGGGGAGCAGTACTTC. V usage is TRBV27 and J usage is TRBJ2-7, with unresolved D. Germline V gene sequence: CDR1 MNHEY, CDR2 SMNVEV (reference sequence). V was cut by 0 bases and J by 7 bases, with 10 bases left in between. This CDR3 has 13 amino acids.

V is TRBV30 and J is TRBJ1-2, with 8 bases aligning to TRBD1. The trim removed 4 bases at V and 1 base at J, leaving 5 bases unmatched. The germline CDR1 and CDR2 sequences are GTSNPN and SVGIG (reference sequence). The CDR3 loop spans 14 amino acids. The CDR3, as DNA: TGTGCCTGGATCCGGACAGGGAGTAACTATGGCTACACCTTC. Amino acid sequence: CAWIRTGSNYGYTF.

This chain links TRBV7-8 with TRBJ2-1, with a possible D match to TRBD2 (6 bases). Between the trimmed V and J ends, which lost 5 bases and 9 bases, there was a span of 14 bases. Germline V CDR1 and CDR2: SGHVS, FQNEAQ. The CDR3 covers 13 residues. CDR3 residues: CASSPNREFEQFF. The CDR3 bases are TGTGCCAGCAGCCCCAACCGGGAGTTTGAGCAGTTCTTC.

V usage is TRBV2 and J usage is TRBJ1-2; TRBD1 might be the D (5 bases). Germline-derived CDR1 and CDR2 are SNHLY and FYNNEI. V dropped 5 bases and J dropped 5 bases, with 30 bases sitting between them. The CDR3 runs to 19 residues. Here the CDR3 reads CASSWGLVRDRLSQYGYTF. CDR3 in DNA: TGTGCCAGCAGTTGGGGTCTGGTACGCGACAGACTGTCCCAGTATGGCTACACCTTC.

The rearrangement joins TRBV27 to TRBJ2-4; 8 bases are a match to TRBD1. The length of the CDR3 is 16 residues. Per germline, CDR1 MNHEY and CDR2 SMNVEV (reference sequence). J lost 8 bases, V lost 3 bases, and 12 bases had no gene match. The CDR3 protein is CASSFNVPGGSYIQYF. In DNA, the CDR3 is TGTGCCAGCAGTTTTAATGTTCCAGGGGGCAGCTACATTCAGTACTTC.

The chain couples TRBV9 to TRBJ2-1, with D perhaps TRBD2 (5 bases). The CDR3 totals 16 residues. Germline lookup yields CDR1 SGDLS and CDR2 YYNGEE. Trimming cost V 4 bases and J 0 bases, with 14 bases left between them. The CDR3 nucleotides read TGTGCCAGCAGCTTCTGGACTGTGAGCTCCTACAATGAGCAGTTCTTC. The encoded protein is CASSFWTVSSYNEQFF.

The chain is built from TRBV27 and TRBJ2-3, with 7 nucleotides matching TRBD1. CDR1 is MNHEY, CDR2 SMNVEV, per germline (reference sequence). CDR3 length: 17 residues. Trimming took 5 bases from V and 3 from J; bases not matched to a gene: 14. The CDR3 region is CASSRPGSTGVTDTQYF. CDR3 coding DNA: TGTGCCAGCAGTCGCCCGGGTAGCACAGGGGTTACAGATACGCAGTATTTT.

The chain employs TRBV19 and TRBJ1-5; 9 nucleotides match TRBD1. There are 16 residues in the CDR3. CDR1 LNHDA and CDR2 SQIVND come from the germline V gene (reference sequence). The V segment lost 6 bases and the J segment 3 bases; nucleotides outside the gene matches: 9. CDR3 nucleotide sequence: TGTGCCAGTAGGTGGTCAGGGACAGGGATCAATCAGCCCCAGCATTTT. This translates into CASRWSGTGINQPQHF.

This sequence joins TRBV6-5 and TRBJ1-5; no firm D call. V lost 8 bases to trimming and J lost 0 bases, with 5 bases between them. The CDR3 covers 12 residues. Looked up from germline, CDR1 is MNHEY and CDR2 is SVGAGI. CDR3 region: CASWDSNQPQHF. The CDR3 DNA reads TGTGCCAGCTGGGATAGCAATCAGCCCCAGCATTTT.